The sequence of this TCR beta chain was determined in a study of T cell repertoires in cytomegalovirus infection. TCRdb reprocessed the reads via MiXCR and lists one record per CDR3 protein. The sample shows nearly 450,000 distinct CDR3 sequences, roughly 30% of them seen only once. This clonotype came up many times. Its antigen is still unknown. Findings of the study overall: It was HLA-C-restricted CMV-specific TCR beta clonotypes that dominated the response ex vivo. Using cumulative public TCR beta family frequency, the authors identified those who carried CMV together with the relevant HLA.

The receptor comes from a human donor in good health (CMV status not recorded). Some clones in this sample may be carry-over from other donors' samples. Sequencing used PBMCs.

The CDR3, as DNA: TGTGCCAGCAGTTATGGAATTAGCGGGGGGCATGAGCAGTTCTTC. Residues: CASSYGISGGHEQFF. The chain has TRBV28 and TRBJ2-1; 10 bases match TRBD2. V was pared by 4 bases and J by 8 bases, with 8 bases of the junction left unmatched. The germline gives CDR1 MDHEN, CDR2 SYDVKM. The CDR3 is 15 amino acids.